The clone carrying this T cell receptor (beta chain) was counted a few times. The antigen remains undetermined. The data originate from a study of T-cell memory formation after mild COVID-19. For the study at large: Largely, TCR clusters stayed within a single donor.

Findings and caveats of the study: Clones contracting day 15 to 85 were balanced CD4/CD8; later expanders leaned CD4+.

Constant-segment primers were used for 5'RACE, and the resulting TCR alpha and TCR beta cDNA libraries carried sample barcodes and UMIs. TCRdb itself ran the 5' RACE reads through MiXCR, one entry per CDR3 protein. Here the sample spans more than 250,000 distinct CDR3 sequences, 15% to 20% being singletons. CDR1 is SGHRS and CDR2 is YFSETQ in the germline V gene. This CDR3 contains 15 residues. Between the trimmed V and J ends, which lost 0 bases and 0 bases, there was a span of 7 bases. Sequencing used PBMCs or a T cell subset sorted from them (not recorded which). The chain is built from TRBV5-1 and TRBJ1-3; D unresolved. This receptor was obtained from a man younger than 30 who had mild COVID-19 (a few samples of this study predate the infection). Cell type and time point are not known. The chain's CDR3 is CASSLGPNSGNTIYF. CDR3 in DNA: TGCGCCAGCAGCTTGGGACCGAACTCTGGAAACACCATATATTTT.